This T cell receptor beta chain was recovered during a study of T cells after yellow fever vaccination. CDR3 length: 15 residues. V shed 0 bases and J 0 bases; nucleotides not matched to a gene: 2. Germline V lookup: CDR1 SGHRS, CDR2 YFSETQ. TCRdb fed the 5' RACE reads into MiXCR, producing one record per CDR3 protein. The sample holds tens of thousands of distinct CDR3 sequences, around 7% seen once. The receptor was derived from a man between 18 and 35 years old who received the YFV17D yellow fever vaccine. The chain has TRBV5-1 and TRBJ2-7, with 8 bases aligning to TRBD1. The sequences come from CD8+ T cells sorted from PBMCs, collected 5 days after the first yellow fever vaccination. CDR3 sequence reads: CASSLGQGSSYEQYV. The CDR3 DNA follows: TGCGCCAGCAGCTTGGGACAGGGGAGCTCCTACGAGCAGTACGTC.